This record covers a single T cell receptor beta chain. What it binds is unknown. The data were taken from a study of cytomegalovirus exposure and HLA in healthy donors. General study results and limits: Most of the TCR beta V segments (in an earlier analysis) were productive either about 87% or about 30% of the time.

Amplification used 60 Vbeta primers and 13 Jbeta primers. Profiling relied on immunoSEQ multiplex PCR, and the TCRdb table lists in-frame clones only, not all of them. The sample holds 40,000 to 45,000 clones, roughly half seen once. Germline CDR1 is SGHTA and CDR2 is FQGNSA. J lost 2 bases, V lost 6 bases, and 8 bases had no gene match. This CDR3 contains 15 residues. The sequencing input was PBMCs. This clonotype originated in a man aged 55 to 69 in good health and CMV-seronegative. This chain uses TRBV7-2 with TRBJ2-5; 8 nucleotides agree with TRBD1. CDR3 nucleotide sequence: TGTGCCAGCAGTCTCGACAGGGGCCCTCAAGAGACCCAGTACTTC. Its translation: CASSLDRGPQETQYF.